The T cell receptor (beta chain) described here comes from a study of blood T cells in healthy people across ages. At the level of the study: About one barcoded TCR beta cDNA was captured per two T cells.

Extraction yielded at least 6 micrograms of total RNA per sample. On this clonotype: Antigen: not known.

The germline CDR1 and CDR2 sequences are LGHNA and YSLEER. V lost 3 bases and J lost 9, with 15 bases in between. CDR3 size: 14 residues. Findings of the study overall: Both naive CD4+ cell counts and diversity were greater in long-lived donors than in aged donors. PBMCs left unsorted prevented a conclusive naive versus antigen-experienced comparison.

Through a sample-barcoded 5' primer and a J-beta primer mix, a second PCR was run for roughly 6 to 11 cycles. TCRdb called the 5' RACE reads again in MiXCR, with one record for every CDR3 protein. The sample comprises 800,000 to 900,000 distinct CDR3 sequences, 55% to 65% of which are singletons, and around a quarter rests with the top ten. Sequencing was done on a sample of blood. This sequence originates from a man younger than 45 in good health. The V call is TRBV4-3, the J call TRBJ2-1, with D possibly matching TRBD2 (5 bases). The CDR3: CASSQKLGGGEQFF. CDR3 DNA: TGCGCCAGCAGCCAGAAACTAGGTGGTGGTGAGCAGTTCTTC.